A selection of T cell receptor beta chains follows, all from one sample in a study of cytomegalovirus exposure and HLA in healthy donors. Measured with immunoSEQ multiplex PCR; TCRdb has only the in-frame clones, and not every one. The repertoire includes fewer than 200,000 clones, roughly 84% of them detected once, and around 1.5% sits in the top ten. Material for sequencing was PBMCs. These receptors originate from a male donor in good health and CMV-seronegative. Both conserved end residues are part of each CDR3. A D gene is named only where the DNA matches it firmly.

D gene: NA
J gene: TRBJ1-5
CDR3 length: 15
V gene: TRBV4-1
CDR3 protein: CASSQGGGLNQPQHF
CDR3 DNA: TGCGCCAGCAGCCAAGGAGGAGGCCTTAATCAGCCCCAGCATTTT

D gene: NA
J gene: TRBJ2-7
CDR3 length: 14
V gene: TRBV9
CDR3 protein: CASSVGGSSYEQYF
CDR3 DNA: TGTGCCAGCAGCGTGGGGGGATCTTCCTACGAGCAGTACTTC

D gene: TRBD1
J gene: TRBJ1-5
CDR3 length: 17
V gene: TRBV10-1
CDR3 protein: CASTSDRGSRGNQPQHF
CDR3 DNA: TGCGCCAGCACTTCGGACAGGGGGAGCCGGGGCAATCAGCCCCAGCATTTT

D gene: TRBD2
J gene: TRBJ2-3
CDR3 length: 17
V gene: TRBV14
CDR3 protein: CASSQETPGLVTDTQYF
CDR3 DNA: TGTGCCAGCAGCCAAGAGACCCCAGGACTAGTCACAGATACGCAGTATTTT

D gene: NA
J gene: TRBJ1-2
CDR3 length: 15
V gene: TRBV27
CDR3 protein: CASSLTTGFGHGYTF
CDR3 DNA: TGTGCCAGCAGTTTAACGACAGGTTTCGGGCATGGCTACACCTTC

D gene: NA
J gene: TRBJ1-2
CDR3 length: 16
V gene: TRBV19
CDR3 protein: CASSTSDRTNFYGYTF
CDR3 DNA: TGTGCCAGTAGTACTTCCGACAGAACGAATTTCTATGGCTACACCTTC

D gene: TRBD2
J gene: TRBJ2-7
CDR3 length: 15
V gene: TRBV5-4
CDR3 protein: CASSQEQGGAYEQYF
CDR3 DNA: TGCGCCAGCAGCCAAGAGCAGGGAGGGGCCTACGAGCAGTACTTC

D gene: NA
J gene: TRBJ2-2
CDR3 length: 16
V gene: TRBV9
CDR3 protein: CASSVAQRINTGELFF
CDR3 DNA: TGTGCCAGCAGCGTAGCCCAGCGGATCAACACCGGGGAGCTGTTTTTT

D gene: NA
J gene: TRBJ1-2
CDR3 length: 12
V gene: TRBV6-1
CDR3 protein: CASSVAGVGYTF
CDR3 DNA: TGTGCCAGCAGTGTTGCAGGGGTGGGCTACACCTTC

D gene: NA
J gene: TRBJ2-1
CDR3 length: 14
V gene: TRBV19
CDR3 protein: CASSIGRGNNEQFF
CDR3 DNA: TGTGCCAGTAGTATTGGCAGGGGCAACAATGAGCAGTTCTTC

D gene: NA
J gene: TRBJ2-5
CDR3 length: 15
V gene: TRBV9
CDR3 protein: CASSVGGRATGTQYF
CDR3 DNA: TGTGCCAGCAGCGTAGGGGGCAGGGCAACGGGGACCCAGTACTTC

D gene: TRBD1
J gene: TRBJ1-3
CDR3 length: 16
V gene: TRBV7-2
CDR3 protein: CASSSGTGRTGNTIYF
CDR3 DNA: TGTGCCAGCAGCTCGGGGACAGGGCGGACTGGAAACACCATATATTTT

D gene: TRBD1
J gene: TRBJ2-5
CDR3 length: 16
V gene: TRBV28
CDR3 protein: CASSLRTGGVRETQYF
CDR3 DNA: TGTGCCAGCAGTTTACGGACAGGGGGAGTGAGAGAGACCCAGTACTTC